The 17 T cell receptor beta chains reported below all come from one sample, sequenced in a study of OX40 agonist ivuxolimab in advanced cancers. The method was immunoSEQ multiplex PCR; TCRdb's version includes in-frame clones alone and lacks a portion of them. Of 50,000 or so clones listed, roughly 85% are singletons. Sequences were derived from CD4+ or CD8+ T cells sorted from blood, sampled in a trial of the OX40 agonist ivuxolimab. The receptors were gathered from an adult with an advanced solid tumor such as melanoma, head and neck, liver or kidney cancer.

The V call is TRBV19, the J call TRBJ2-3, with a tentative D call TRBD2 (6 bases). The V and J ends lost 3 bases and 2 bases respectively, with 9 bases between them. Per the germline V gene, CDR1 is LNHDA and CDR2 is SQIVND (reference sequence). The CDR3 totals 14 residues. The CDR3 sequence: CASSMTSITDTQYF. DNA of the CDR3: TGTGCCAGTAGTATGACTAGTATCACAGATACGCAGTATTTT.

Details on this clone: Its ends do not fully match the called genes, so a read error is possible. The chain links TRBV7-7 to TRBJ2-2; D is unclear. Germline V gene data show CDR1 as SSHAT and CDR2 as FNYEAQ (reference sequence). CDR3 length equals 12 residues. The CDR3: CASSLGTGELFF. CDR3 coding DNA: TGTGCTAGCAGCTTAGGGACCGGGGAGCTGTTTTTT.

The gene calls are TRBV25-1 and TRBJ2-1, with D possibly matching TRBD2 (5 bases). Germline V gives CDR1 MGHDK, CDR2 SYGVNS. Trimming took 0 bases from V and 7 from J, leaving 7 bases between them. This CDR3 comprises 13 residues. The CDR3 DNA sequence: TGTGCCAGCAGTGAATACGGCGGGAATGAGCAGTTCTTC. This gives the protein CASSEYGGNEQFF.

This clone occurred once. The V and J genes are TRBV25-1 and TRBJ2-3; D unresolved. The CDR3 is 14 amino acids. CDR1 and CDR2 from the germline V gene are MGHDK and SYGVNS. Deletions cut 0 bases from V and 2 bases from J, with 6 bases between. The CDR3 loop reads CASSEYGVTDTQYF. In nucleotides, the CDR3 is TGTGCCAGCAGTGAATATGGGGTCACAGATACGCAGTATTTT.

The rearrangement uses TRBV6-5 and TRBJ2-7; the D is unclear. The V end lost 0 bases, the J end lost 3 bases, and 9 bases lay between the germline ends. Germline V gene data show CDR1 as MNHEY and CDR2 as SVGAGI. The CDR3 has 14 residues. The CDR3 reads CASSYSAAGYEQYF. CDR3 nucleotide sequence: TGTGCCAGCAGTTACTCGGCGGCAGGCTACGAGCAGTACTTC.

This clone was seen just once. Here the CDR3 DNA reads TGTGCCAGCAGTGAAGGGGGGACTAGGGGAGATACGCAGTATTTT. Translated: CASSEGGTRGDTQYF. This chain connects TRBV2 to TRBJ2-3; TRBD2 agrees at 8 bases. Germline V gene lookup returns CDR1 SNHLY and CDR2 FYNNEI. V shed 1 base and J 5 bases; nucleotides not matched to a gene: 5. This CDR3 has 15 amino acids.

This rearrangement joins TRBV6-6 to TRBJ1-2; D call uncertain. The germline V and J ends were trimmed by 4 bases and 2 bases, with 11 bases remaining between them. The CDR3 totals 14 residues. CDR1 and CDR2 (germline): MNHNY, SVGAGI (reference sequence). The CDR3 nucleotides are TGTGCCAGCAGTTCCTTTACAGCGAACTATGGCTACACCTTC. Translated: CASSSFTANYGYTF.

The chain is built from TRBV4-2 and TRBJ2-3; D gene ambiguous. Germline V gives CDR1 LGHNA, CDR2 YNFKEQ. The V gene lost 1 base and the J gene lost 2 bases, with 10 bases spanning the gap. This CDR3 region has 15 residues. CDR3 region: CASSQATATTDTQYF. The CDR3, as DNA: TGTGCCAGCAGCCAAGCCACAGCGACCACAGATACGCAGTATTTT.

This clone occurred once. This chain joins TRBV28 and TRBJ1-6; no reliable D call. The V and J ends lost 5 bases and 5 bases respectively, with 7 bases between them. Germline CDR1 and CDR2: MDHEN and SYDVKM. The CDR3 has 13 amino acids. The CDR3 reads CASSVQDNSPLHF. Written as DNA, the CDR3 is TGTGCCAGCAGTGTACAAGATAATTCACCCCTCCACTTT.

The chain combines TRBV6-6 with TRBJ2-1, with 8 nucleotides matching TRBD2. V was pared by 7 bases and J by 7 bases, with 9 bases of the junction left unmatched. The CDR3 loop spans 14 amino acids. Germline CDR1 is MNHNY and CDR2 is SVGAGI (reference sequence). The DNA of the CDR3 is TGTGCCAGCATTCCGGGACTAGTAAGGAATGAGCAGTTCTTC. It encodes CASIPGLVRNEQFF.

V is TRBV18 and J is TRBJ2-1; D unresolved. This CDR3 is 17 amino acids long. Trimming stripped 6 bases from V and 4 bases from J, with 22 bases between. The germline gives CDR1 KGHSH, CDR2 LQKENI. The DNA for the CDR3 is TGTGCCAGCTCGCCAGCTATCCAGGCTGACCTTTACAATGAGCAGTTCTTC. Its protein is CASSPAIQADLYNEQFF.

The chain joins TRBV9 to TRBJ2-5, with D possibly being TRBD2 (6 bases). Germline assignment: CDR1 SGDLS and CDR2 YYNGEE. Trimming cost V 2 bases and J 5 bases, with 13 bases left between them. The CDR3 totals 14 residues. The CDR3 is CASSVRDFSETQYF. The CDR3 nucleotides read TGTGCCAGCAGCGTCCGGGACTTCTCGGAGACCCAGTACTTC.

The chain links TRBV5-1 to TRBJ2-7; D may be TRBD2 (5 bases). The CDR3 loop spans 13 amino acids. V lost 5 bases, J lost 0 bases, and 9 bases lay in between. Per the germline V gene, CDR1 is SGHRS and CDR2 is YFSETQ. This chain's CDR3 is CASRRASSYEQYF. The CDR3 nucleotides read TGCGCCAGCAGGAGGGCGAGCTCCTACGAGCAGTACTTC.

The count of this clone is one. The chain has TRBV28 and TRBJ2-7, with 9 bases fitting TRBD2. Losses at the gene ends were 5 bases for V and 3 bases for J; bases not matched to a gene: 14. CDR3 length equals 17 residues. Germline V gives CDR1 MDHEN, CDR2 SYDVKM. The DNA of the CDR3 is TGTGCCAGCAGTATTAACTTCCCCGGGACTAGCAGCTACGAGCAGTACTTC. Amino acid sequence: CASSINFPGTSSYEQYF.

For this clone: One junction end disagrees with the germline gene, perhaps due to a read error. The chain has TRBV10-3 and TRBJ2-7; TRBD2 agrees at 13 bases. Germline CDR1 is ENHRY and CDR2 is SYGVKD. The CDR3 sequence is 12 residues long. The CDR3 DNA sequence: TGTGCCATCAGTGAGCCTGGGACTAGCGGGAACTTC. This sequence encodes CAISEPGTSGNF.

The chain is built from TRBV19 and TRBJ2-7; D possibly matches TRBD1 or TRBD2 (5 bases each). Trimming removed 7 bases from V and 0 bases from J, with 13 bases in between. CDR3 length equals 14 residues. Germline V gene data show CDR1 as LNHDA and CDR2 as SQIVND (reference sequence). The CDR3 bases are TGTGCCAGTAAGGCAGCAGGGACCTCCTACGAGCAGTACTTC. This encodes CASKAAGTSYEQYF.

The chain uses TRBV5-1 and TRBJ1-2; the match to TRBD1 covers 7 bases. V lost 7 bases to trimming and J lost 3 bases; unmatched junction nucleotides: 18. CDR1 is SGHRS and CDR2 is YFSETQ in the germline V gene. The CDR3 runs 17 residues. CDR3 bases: TGCGCCAGCGTGAAAACCCCGGGACAGCGCGCCTACTATGGCTACACCTTC. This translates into CASVKTPGQRAYYGYTF.